These 14 T cell receptor beta chains were all obtained from the same sample, sequenced in a study of human T cells and chemical hapten exposure. Stated time point: patch test 1, 2 weeks after DPC sensitization. Sample treatment: therapeutic diphenylcyclopropenone sensitization with weekly scalp DPC. TCRdb reprocessed the RACE reads with MiXCR, giving one entry per CDR3 protein. Among 100,000 or so distinct CDR3 sequences, roughly a tenth were seen once, and the ten largest hold roughly 2.2%. The sequences come from whole blood, collected in connection with sensitization to the hapten diphenylcyclopropenone (DPC). The receptors were sampled from a man in his forties or fifties with alopecia areata. Some clones in this sample may be carry-over from other donors' samples.

The gene calls are TRBV18 and TRBJ2-1; D is perhaps TRBD1 (5 bases). Trimming took off 6 bases at V and 9 bases at J, with 12 bases between the two ends. Germline CDR1 KGHSH, CDR2 LQKENI. The CDR3 totals 12 residues. The chain's CDR3 is CASSPTRGEQFF. The CDR3 coding sequence is TGTGCCAGCTCCCCCACAAGGGGTGAGCAGTTCTTC.

This clonotype showed up just a few times. The chain employs TRBV7-2 and TRBJ2-1; D remains ambiguous. Trimming removed 0 bases at V and 1 base at J, with 7 bases between. This CDR3 has 15 residues. Per germline, CDR1 SGHTA and CDR2 FQGNSA. CDR3 nucleotide sequence: TGTGCCAGCAGCTTAGCGAGAGGATCCTACAATGAGCAGTTCTTC. Its translation is CASSLARGSYNEQFF.

This clonotype was counted only a few times. V usage is TRBV7-8 and J usage is TRBJ2-7, with 12 bases lining up with TRBD1. Germline lookup yields CDR1 SGHVS and CDR2 FQNEAQ. The V segment lost 7 bases and the J segment 6 bases; nucleotides outside the gene matches: 10. CDR3 length: 15 amino acids. CDR3 sequence: CASTLGTGGQVEQYF. For the CDR3, the DNA is TGTGCCAGCACTCTCGGGACAGGGGGCCAGGTCGAGCAGTACTTC. Full variable domain (remainder filled in from reference TRBV7-8 and TRBJ2-7): GAGVSQSPRYKVAKRGQDVALRCDPISGHVSLFWYQQALGQGPEFLTYFQNEAQLDKSGLPSDRFFAERPEGSVSTLKIQRTQQEDSAVYLCASTLGTGGQVEQYFGPGTRLTVT.

This chain links TRBV7-6 with TRBJ2-2; 11 bases align to TRBD2. Losses at the gene ends were 4 bases for V and 1 base for J; bases not matched to a gene: 5. The CDR3 is made up of 17 amino acids. Germline CDR1 SGHVS, CDR2 FNYEAQ. CDR3 nucleotides: TGTGCCAGCAGCTCCACCACTAGCGGGGGGAACACCGGGGAGCTGTTTTTT. Encoded protein: CASSSTTSGGNTGELFF.

This clonotype was found a few times. The rearrangement uses TRBV2 and TRBJ2-5, with 12 bases that match TRBD2. Unmatched junction bases numbered 5, after V lost 8 bases and J lost 1 base. Germline values: CDR1 SNHLY, CDR2 FYNNEI. The CDR3 length is 15 residues. Written as DNA, the CDR3 is TGTGCCAGCCTGCCGGGACTAGCGGGCCAAGAGACCCAGTACTTC. Amino acid sequence: CASLPGLAGQETQYF.

J is TRBJ1-1 and V is TRBV6-6; 8 bases align to TRBD1. J was trimmed by 4 bases and V by 7 bases; bases with no gene match: 20. The CDR3 runs 18 residues. From germline, CDR1 is MNHNY and CDR2 SVGAGI (reference sequence). CDR3 bases: TGTGCCAGCACCTACAGGGGTGGCAGGGGGCCTTTGAGCACTGAAGCTTTCTTT. This translates into CASTYRGGRGPLSTEAFF.

The chain combines TRBV19 with TRBJ1-1, with D unclear. The CDR3 runs to 14 residues. Trimming shortened V by 9 bases and J by 4 bases, and 18 bases separated the two germline ends. Germline-derived CDR1 and CDR2 are LNHDA and SQIVND (reference sequence). The CDR3 DNA reads TGTGCCAGCAGCTCCAGTTACTACCTCACTGAAGCTTTCTTT. Amino acid sequence: CASSSSYYLTEAFF.

The rearrangement joins TRBV5-1 to TRBJ2-3, with TRBD2 matching 9 bases. V shed 0 bases, J shed 1 base, and the junction held 3 bases outside the gene matches. Germline V gene lookup returns CDR1 SGHRS and CDR2 YFSETQ. This CDR3 has 16 residues. CDR3 loop: CASSLGLAGRTDTQYF. The CDR3, as DNA: TGCGCCAGCAGCTTGGGGCTAGCGGGACGCACAGATACGCAGTATTTT.

This clonotype was observed a handful of times. This chain connects TRBV23-1 to TRBJ2-7; 7 bases line up with TRBD1. TRBV23-1 is filed as an ORF, its function uncertain. With V trimmed by 4 bases and J by 1 base, 7 bases remained unmatched. CDR3 length equals 15 residues. CDR3 coding DNA: TGCGCCAGCAGTCGTAATCCGGGACAGTCCTACGAGCAGTACTTC. Its protein product is CASSRNPGQSYEQYF.

This clonotype came up many times. The chain couples TRBV6-1 to TRBJ1-2; the D gene is possibly TRBD1 (6 bases). Germline V gene data show CDR1 as MNHNS and CDR2 as SASEGT. The CDR3 extends over 12 amino acids. Trimming shortened V by 7 bases and J by 3 bases, and 9 bases separated the two germline ends. In DNA, the CDR3 is TGTGCCAGCACCAGGGGCGACTATGGCTACACCTTC. This encodes CASTRGDYGYTF.

This clonotype appeared many times. This rearrangement joins TRBV7-2 to TRBJ2-7; D is uncertain. CDR1 SGHTA and CDR2 FQGNSA come from the germline V gene. The CDR3 consists of 13 residues. The germline V and J ends were trimmed by 1 base and 0 bases, with 4 bases remaining between them. The CDR3: CASSLGRSYEQYV. DNA of the CDR3: TGTGCCAGCAGCTTAGGGCGCTCCTACGAGCAGTACGTC.

This clonotype was picked up a small number of times. The chain links TRBV12-1 to TRBJ2-7; TRBD2 was called by the table and not checked on the DNA. TRBV12-1 is a pseudogene segment. The CDR3 is 20 amino acids. CDR3 nucleotide sequence: TGTGCCAGCAGCTTTGGTCAGACTAGCGGGCGTGAGGGAAGCTCCTACGAGCAGTACGTC. It translates to CASSFGQTSGREGSSYEQYV.

This clonotype showed up many times. V gene TRBV20-1 combines with J gene TRBJ1-4; unclear D gene. The CDR3 sequence is 14 residues long. Trimming removed 5 bases from V and 1 base from J, with 11 bases in between. Germline V CDR1 and CDR2: DFQATT, SNEGSKA (reference sequence). CDR3 in amino acids: CSALGSRTNEKLFF. The CDR3 DNA is TGCAGTGCTCTGGGCAGTAGAACTAATGAAAAACTGTTTTTT.

This clonotype has more than one count but fewer than ten. V gene TRBV28 combines with J gene TRBJ1-1; D remains unclear. The germline CDR1 and CDR2 sequences are MDHEN and SYDVKM. There are 14 residues in the CDR3. With 7 bases removed from V and 5 bases from J, the gap between germline ends came to 17 bases. The CDR3 nucleotides are TGTGCCAGCAAAGAAGGACGGAAAGGTACTGAAGCTTTCTTT. This codes for CASKEGRKGTEAFF.